The 15 T cell receptor beta chains reported below all come from one sample, sequenced in a study of CD4 T cells in relation to SARS-CoV-2 and coronaviruses. These receptors are not linked to any known antigen. TCRdb's copy holds only in-frame clones and misses some; the assay was immunoSEQ multiplex PCR. Of 40,000 or so clones in the sample, approximately 77% were seen once. Sequencing was done on a sample of naive CD4+ T cells from PBMCs, cultured in vitro. Subset: naive CD4+ T cells isolated by negative enrichment. Receptor source: an adult with COVID-19.

This chain links TRBV28 with TRBJ2-7; TRBD2 agrees at 10 bases. In germline, CDR1 is MDHEN, CDR2 SYDVKM. V gave up 4 bases and J gave up 4 bases; unmatched junction bases: 7. The CDR3 is 15 residues long. The CDR3: CASSSGSSGRYEQYF. The CDR3 region has the DNA TGTGCCAGCAGTTCTGGTAGTAGCGGGAGGTACGAGCAGTACTTC.

This chain uses TRBV29-1 with TRBJ2-2; 13 bases are shared with TRBD2. With 6 bases clipped from V and 6 bases from J, the junction kept 7 bases outside the gene matches. Germline lookup yields CDR1 SQVTM and CDR2 ANQGSEA. The CDR3 spans 15 residues. CDR3 region: CSVQTSGRGSGELFF. CDR3 bases: TGCAGCGTCCAAACTAGCGGGAGGGGCTCCGGGGAGCTGTTTTTT.

This chain links TRBV19 with TRBJ1-5; the D is unclear. The germline V gene has CDR1 LNHDA and CDR2 SQIVND (reference sequence). Deletions cut 4 bases from V and 6 bases from J, with 7 bases between. This CDR3 is built from 12 residues. The DNA for the CDR3 is TGTGCCAGTAGTACTGCATCTCAGCCCCAGCATTTT. The encoded protein is CASSTASQPQHF.

The chain recombines TRBV11-2 with TRBJ2-4; 9 nucleotides align to TRBD1. V trimming: 4 bases; J trimming: 9 bases; junction bases outside the gene matches: 7. In germline, CDR1 is SGHAT, CDR2 FQNNGV. This CDR3 region has 14 residues. CDR3 sequence reads: CASSSGTGIFIQYF. In DNA, the CDR3 is TGTGCCAGCAGCTCCGGGACAGGGATATTCATTCAGTACTTC.

The genes are TRBV27 and TRBJ2-1, with 13 positions matching TRBD2. J was trimmed by 7 bases and V by 5 bases; bases with no gene match: 5. Germline V lookup: CDR1 MNHEY, CDR2 SMNVEV (reference sequence). CDR3 size: 15 residues. CDR3 sequence: CASSRTSGRGNEQFF. CDR3 in DNA: TGTGCCAGCAGTCGGACTAGCGGGAGAGGGAATGAGCAGTTCTTC.

The chain employs TRBV3-1 (or the pseudogene TRBV3-2) and TRBJ1-2, with TRBD1 identical over 9 bases. Germline values: CDR1 LGHDT, CDR2 YNNKEL (reference sequence). This CDR3 is 19 amino acids long. Trimming at V came to 0 bases and at J to 3 bases, leaving 14 bases not matched to a gene. CDR3 bases: TGTGCCAGCAGCCAAGAAAATTTTGGGACAGGGATATTTGACTATGGCTACACCTTC. Its protein is CASSQENFGTGIFDYGYTF.

The CDR3 protein is CASSQARGENIQYF. The CDR3 DNA reads as TGCGCCAGCAGCCAAGCCAGGGGTGAAAACATTCAGTACTTC. V gene TRBV4-3 combines with J gene TRBJ2-4, with D tentatively TRBD1 (6 bases). Trimming left V 1 base short and J 5 bases short, with 9 bases between. This CDR3 is built from 14 residues. Germline CDR1 and CDR2: LGHNA and YSLEER.

The rearrangement links TRBV19 to TRBJ2-3, with TRBD1 as a possible D gene (7 bases). Germline V lookup: CDR1 LNHDA, CDR2 SQIVND (reference sequence). The CDR3 covers 14 residues. Trimming shortened V by 8 bases and J by 6 bases, and 18 bases separated the two germline ends. CDR3 sequence reads: CASETEGAGDTQYF. CDR3 DNA sequence: TGTGCCAGTGAGACGGAGGGGGCAGGCGATACGCAGTATTTT.

The chain is built from TRBV6-6 and TRBJ1-1; 7 nucleotides match TRBD1. Germline V gene lookup returns CDR1 MNHNY and CDR2 SVGAGI (reference sequence). The CDR3 is 13 residues long. The J segment lost 6 bases and the V segment lost 4 bases, leaving 5 bases of the junction unmatched. The CDR3 nucleotides are TGTGCCAGCAGTTTAGACAGGGCATCTGAAGCTTTCTTT. The encoded protein is CASSLDRASEAFF.

The gene calls are TRBV30 and TRBJ1-6; unclear D gene. The ends were cut back, 0 bases at V and 14 bases at J, with 14 bases in the middle. The CDR3 extends over 13 amino acids. Germline V lookup: CDR1 GTSNPN, CDR2 SVGIG (reference sequence). As DNA, the CDR3 is TGTGCCTGGAGTGTACTTACCTTAGCTACCCTCCACTTT. Protein sequence: CAWSVLTLATLHF.

The rearrangement uses TRBV10-3 and TRBJ2-1; 9 bases match TRBD2. The germline CDR1 and CDR2 sequences are ENHRY and SYGVKD. This CDR3 spans 17 amino acids. The J segment lost 0 bases and the V segment lost 3 bases, leaving 6 bases of the junction unmatched. The CDR3 coding sequence is TGTGCCATCAGTGACCCGACTAGCGGAAGCTCCTACAATGAGCAGTTCTTC. This sequence encodes CAISDPTSGSSYNEQFF.

The V gene is TRBV29-1, the J gene TRBJ1-2, with D hard to call. Germline V gene lookup returns CDR1 SQVTM and CDR2 ANQGSEA. The CDR3 covers 14 residues. With 4 bases removed from V and 2 bases from J, the gap between germline ends came to 14 bases. As DNA, the CDR3 is TGCAGCGTTGGGTCGTCAACCCGAAACTATGGCTACACCTTC. Protein sequence: CSVGSSTRNYGYTF.

V is TRBV20-1 and J is TRBJ2-7, with D unclear. The CDR3 extends over 11 amino acids. Per the germline V gene, CDR1 is DFQATT and CDR2 is SNEGSKA (reference sequence). V lost 3 bases to trimming and J lost 6 bases, with 9 bases between them. CDR3 protein: CSASILREQYF. In nucleotides, the CDR3 is TGCAGTGCTAGTATTCTACGCGAGCAGTACTTC.

The V and J genes are TRBV10-3 and TRBJ1-1; 10 nucleotides line up with TRBD1. The V segment lost 3 bases and the J segment 5 bases; nucleotides outside the gene matches: 6. From germline, CDR1 is ENHRY and CDR2 SYGVKD. The CDR3 spans 15 residues. CDR3 nucleotides: TGTGCCATCAGTGACACCGGGACAGGGGTTACTGAAGCTTTCTTT. This translates into CAISDTGTGVTEAFF.

The chain carries TRBV2 and TRBJ2-1, with 9 bases lining up with TRBD2. Trimming cost V 11 bases and J 7 bases; bases outside gene matches: 12. Germline V lookup: CDR1 SNHLY, CDR2 FYNNEI. There are 14 residues in the CDR3. CDR3 bases: TGTGCCGGAGCGTCTGGCGGGAGGGGTAATGAGCAGTTCTTC. It encodes CAGASGGRGNEQFF. Drawing the rest from reference TRBV2 and TRBJ2-1, the complete variable domain is EPEVTQTPSHQVTQMGQEVILRCVPISNHLYFYWYRQILGQKVEFLVSFYNNEISEKSEIFDDQFSVERPDGSNFTLKIRSTKLEDSAMYFCAGASGGRGNEQFFGPGTRLTVL.